This T cell receptor (beta chain) came from a study of T cells after yellow fever vaccination. General study findings and limits: FACS-sorted repertoires could harbor abundant contaminating bulk-population clonotypes.

TCRdb re-analysed the 5' RACE reads in MiXCR, keeping a single row per CDR3 protein. The data show some 350,000 distinct CDR3 sequences, with 6.2% seen just once and about 15% held by the top ten. Deletions cut 0 bases from V and 0 bases from J, with 10 bases between. The CDR3 runs to 16 residues. Per germline, CDR1 SGHRS and CDR2 YFSETQ. This clonotype was seen a handful of times. Its antigen is undetermined. The source material was PBMCs, sampled 5 days after the yellow fever booster vaccination. The receptor was isolated from a man aged 25-40 years who received the YFV17D yellow fever vaccine. The J gene is TRBJ2-1, the V gene TRBV5-1; tentatively, D is TRBD2 (6 bases). CDR3 in DNA: TGCGCCAGCAGCTTGGGGGGGACTCACTCCTACAATGAGCAGTTCTTC. Residues: CASSLGGTHSYNEQFF.